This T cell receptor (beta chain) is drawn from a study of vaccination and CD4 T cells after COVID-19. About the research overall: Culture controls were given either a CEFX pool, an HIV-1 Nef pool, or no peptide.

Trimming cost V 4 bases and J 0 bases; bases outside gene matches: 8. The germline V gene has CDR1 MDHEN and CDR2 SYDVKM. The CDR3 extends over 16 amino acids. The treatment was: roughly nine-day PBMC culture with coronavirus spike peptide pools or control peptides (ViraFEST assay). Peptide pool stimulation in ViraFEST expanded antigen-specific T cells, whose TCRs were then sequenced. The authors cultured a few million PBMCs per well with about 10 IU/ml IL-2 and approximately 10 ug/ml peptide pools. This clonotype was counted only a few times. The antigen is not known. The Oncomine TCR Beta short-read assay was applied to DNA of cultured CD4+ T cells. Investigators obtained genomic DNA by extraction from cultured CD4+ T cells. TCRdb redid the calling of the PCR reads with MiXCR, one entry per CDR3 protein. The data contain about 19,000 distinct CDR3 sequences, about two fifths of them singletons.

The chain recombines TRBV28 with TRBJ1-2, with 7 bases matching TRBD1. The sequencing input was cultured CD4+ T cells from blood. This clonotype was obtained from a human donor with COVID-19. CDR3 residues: CASSSIGDRTNYGYTF. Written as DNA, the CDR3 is TGTGCCAGCAGTTCTATAGGGGACAGAACTAACTATGGCTACACCTTC.